Sequencing of this TCR beta chain was carried out in a study of cytotoxic CD8 clonotypes in ibrutinib-treated CLL (dated by TCRdb to about 2021). General notes on the study: The cohort had 11 to 12 relapsed/refractory and about 15 treatment-naive patients; some 17 were IGHV unmutated. Responses were partial in approximately 24 patients and complete in 2; after median about 63 months follow-up, roughly 14 stayed in remission and about twelve progressed. Response samples were taken after a median of approximately 13 months on treatment, ranging from 6 to 36 months. Samples averaged about 260,000 productive templates and 90,000 to 95,000 productive rearrangements. Of the roughly 90 participants in the trial, 25 to 30 had longitudinal samples available. Cryopreserved peripheral blood mononuclear cells were collected before treatment, at response, and at either disease progression or sustained remission. Patients were still on ibrutinib when every remission and progressive disease sample was collected. General conclusions and limits of the study: At baseline, clonality was higher than in age-matched healthy donors and showed a strong correlation with circulating CD8+ T-cell counts. Public clonotypes were rare and either contracted or stayed stable during treatment, and the rise in clonality at ibrutinib response reflected the expansion of private clonotypes. Clonality increased at ibrutinib response, stayed stable in sustained remission, and fell back toward baseline at progression. Sampling times were not matched between sustained-remission and progressing patients, and lymph node repertoires were not studied.

Each clonotype received, on average, about 9.7x coverage in deep resolution sequencing performed on a MiSeq, where the target depth lay between 1 in 1 million and 1 in 200,000 T cells. The immunoSEQ hsTCRB Kit was used to generate TCR beta libraries. The authors' pipeline ran thus. The data were analyzed with ImmunoSEQ Analyzer and ImmunoSEQ Data Assistant, and V, D and J gene assignments followed IMGT definitions. Clonality, with values ranging from 0 to 1, was calculated as one minus the normalized Shannon entropy of productive rearrangement frequencies. Public clonotype analysis was restricted to overrepresented clonotypes comprising at least 0.05% of each patient's repertoire. About twelve repertoires from age-matched healthy donors, obtained from immuneACCESS, served as clonality controls. The table was pulled from immuneACCESS by TCRdb, which kept in-frame rearrangements only. Such tables lose some clones; where checked, under half of the loss comes from unresolved V genes, and the rest has no known cause. The V and J calls and clone size were taken over from that table, and D and trimming were inferred from the DNA. The sample table shows roughly 160,000 clones, and roughly 86% are seen once. The biggest ten clones account for roughly 1.9% of the sample.

For this clone: There is no known antigen for this receptor. Per-nucleotide qualities are absent, and no much larger clonotype sits a single base away.

Reading the label with the study, this specimen's time point is: 12 months on ibrutinib. For TCR beta library preparation, about 2 micrograms of genomic DNA were isolated from cryopreserved PBMCs. Longitudinal blood samples from CLL patients on ibrutinib monotherapy underwent high-throughput TCR beta sequencing. The patients were enrolled in a single-center, open-label phase 2 trial of ibrutinib monotherapy. This clonotype was sampled from a human donor with chronic lymphocytic leukemia. Material: PBMCs, obtained after 12 months of ibrutinib treatment.

The DNA sequence is as follows: TGCGCCAGCAGGGGGACAGGTCTCTATTCACCCCTCCACTTT. This sequence encodes CASRGTGLYSPLHF. The sequence links TRBV5-1 to TRBJ1-6, with TRBD1 identical over 8 junction bases. Trimmed from V: 5 bases; trimmed from J: 8 bases; junction bases lacking a gene match: 6. From its cysteine to its phenylalanine, the CDR3 spans 14 amino acids. The entry retains the CDR3 DNA only, 42 bases that are in frame from base 1. Via the germline V gene, CDR1 is SGHRS and CDR2 YFSETQ. With all but the CDR3 taken from the reference TRBV5-1 and TRBJ1-6 genes, the full variable domain is: KAGVTQTPRYLIKTRGQQVTLSCSPISGHRSVSWYQQTPGQGLQFLFEYFSETQRNKGNFPGRFSGRQFSNSRSEMNVSTLELGDSALYLCASRGTGLYSPLHFGNGTRLTVT.